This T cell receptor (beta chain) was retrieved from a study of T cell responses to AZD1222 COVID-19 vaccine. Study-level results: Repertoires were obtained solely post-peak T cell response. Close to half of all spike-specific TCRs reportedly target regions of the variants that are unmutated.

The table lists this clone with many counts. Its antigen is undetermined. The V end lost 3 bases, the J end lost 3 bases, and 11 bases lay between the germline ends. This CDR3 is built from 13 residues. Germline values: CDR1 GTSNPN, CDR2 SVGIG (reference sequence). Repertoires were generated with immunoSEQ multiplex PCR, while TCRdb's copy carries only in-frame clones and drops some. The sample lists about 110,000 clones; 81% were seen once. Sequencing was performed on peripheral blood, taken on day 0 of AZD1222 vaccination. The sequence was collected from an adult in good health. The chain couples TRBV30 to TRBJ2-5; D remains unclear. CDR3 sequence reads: CAWSSAIKETQYF. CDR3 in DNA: TGTGCCTGGAGCTCCGCGATTAAAGAGACCCAGTACTTC.